These T cell receptor beta chains were read from a single sample in a study of shared clonotypes between healthy human individuals. This table comes from immunoSEQ multiplex PCR, and its TCRdb copy is limited to in-frame clones, with some not included. The data contain some 2,000,000 clones, about 95% of them seen just once; the ten biggest clones take up around 1.1%. The sequenced sample consisted of naive CD8+ T cells sorted from blood. The receptors were gathered from a man younger than 30 in good health. Both conserved end residues are part of each CDR3. D genes are given only for firm matches. The size of a clone is reported for some rows only, either as once, few or many, or as a class for expanded clones.

D: NA
size: NA
V: TRBV2
J: TRBJ2-5
CDR3: CASSGPEGGETQYF
DNA: TGTGCCAGCAGTGGTCCGGAAGGAGGGGAGACCCAGTACTTC

D: NA
size: NA
V: TRBV18
J: TRBJ1-4
CDR3: CASSPRAGRTTNEKLFF
DNA: TGTGCCAGCTCACCGAGGGCAGGACGGACAACTAATGAAAAACTGTTTTTT

D: TRBD1
size: NA
V: TRBV4-1
J: TRBJ1-1
CDR3: CASSHGTGVNTEAFF
DNA: TGCGCCAGCAGCCACGGGACAGGGGTAAACACTGAAGCTTTCTTT

D: NA
size: NA
V: TRBV5-6
J: TRBJ2-5
CDR3: CASSEDSKETQYF
DNA: TGTGCCAGCAGCGAGGACAGTAAAGAGACCCAGTACTTC

D: TRBD1
size: NA
V: TRBV4-1
J: TRBJ1-1
CDR3: CASSAQGVVTEAFF
DNA: TGCGCCAGCAGCGCACAGGGGGTAGTCACTGAAGCTTTCTTT

D: TRBD2
size: NA
V: TRBV5-6
J: TRBJ2-7
CDR3: CASSPPGLPYEQYF
DNA: TGTGCCAGCAGCCCTCCGGGACTACCTTACGAGCAGTACTTC

D: NA
size: NA
V: TRBV9
J: TRBJ2-3
CDR3: CASRAQDRGLDLNTDTQYF
DNA: TGTGCCAGCAGAGCTCAGGACAGGGGACTAGACTTAAACACAGATACGCAGTATTTT

D: TRBD2
size: NA
V: TRBV7-9
J: TRBJ2-7
CDR3: CASSPPLAGDLYEQYF
DNA: TGTGCCAGCAGCCCTCCGCTAGCGGGGGACCTCTACGAGCAGTACTTC

D: NA
size: NA
V: TRBV4-3
J: TRBJ2-1
CDR3: CASSQGEEYNEQFF
DNA: TGCGCCAGCAGCCAAGGTGAAGAGTACAATGAGCAGTTCTTC

D: NA
size: NA
V: TRBV11-2
J: TRBJ2-7
CDR3: CASSLVTATYEQYF
DNA: TGTGCCAGCAGCTTAGTCACCGCAACCTACGAGCAGTACTTC

D: TRBD1
size: NA
V: TRBV27
J: TRBJ2-1
CDR3: CASRGQLYNEQFF
DNA: TGTGCCAGCAGGGGACAGCTATACAATGAGCAGTTCTTC

D: NA
size: NA
V: TRBV9
J: TRBJ2-5
CDR3: CASSVRPAGGRETQYF
DNA: TGTGCCAGCAGCGTGAGACCCGCCGGGGGGCGAGAGACCCAGTACTTC

D: NA
size: few
V: TRBV9
J: TRBJ1-2
CDR3: CASSGGGGLDGYTF
DNA: TGTGCCAGCAGCGGTGGGGGAGGGCTGGATGGCTACACCTTC

D: TRBD1
size: NA
V: TRBV5-4
J: TRBJ2-7
CDR3: CASSPGQGAFYEQYF
DNA: TGTGCCAGCAGCCCCGGACAGGGGGCATTTTACGAGCAGTACTTC

D: NA
size: NA
V: TRBV7-9
J: TRBJ1-1
CDR3: CASSLADNTEAFF
DNA: TGTGCCAGCAGCTTAGCGGACAACACTGAAGCTTTCTTT

D: TRBD1
size: NA
V: TRBV4-1
J: TRBJ1-6
CDR3: CASSLPDRGHSPLHF
DNA: TGCGCCAGCAGCCTCCCGGACAGGGGGCATTCACCCCTCCACTTT

D: NA
size: NA
V: TRBV27
J: TRBJ1-5
CDR3: CASSWAGWNNQPQHF
DNA: TGTGCCAGCAGTTGGGCGGGGTGGAACAATCAGCCCCAGCATTTT

D: NA
size: NA
V: TRBV29-1
J: TRBJ2-1
CDR3: CSVDAEGFYEQFF
DNA: TGCAGCGTTGATGCTGAGGGATTTTATGAGCAGTTCTTC

D: NA
size: NA
V: TRBV23-1
J: TRBJ2-5
CDR3: CASSHSGRETQYF
DNA: TGCGCCAGCAGTCATTCTGGAAGGGAGACCCAGTACTTC

D: NA
size: NA
V: TRBV6-1
J: TRBJ1-5
CDR3: CASSELRGGHQPQHF
DNA: TGTGCCAGCAGTGAATTGCGGGGTGGCCATCAGCCCCAGCATTTT

D: NA
size: NA
V: TRBV4-3
J: TRBJ2-7
CDR3: CASSQGDNPLYEQYF
DNA: TGCGCCAGCAGCCAAGGAGACAACCCCCTGTACGAGCAGTACTTC

D: NA
size: NA
V: TRBV27
J: TRBJ2-5
CDR3: CASSHTGAGETQYF
DNA: TGTGCCAGCAGTCATACGGGAGCTGGGGAGACCCAGTACTTC

D: NA
size: once
V: TRBV6-1
J: TRBJ2-2
CDR3: CASSDTLVGVGELFF
DNA: TGTGCCAGCAGTGATACCCTTGTGGGTGTCGGGGAGCTGTTTTTT

D: TRBD1
size: NA
V: TRBV7-9
J: TRBJ2-7
CDR3: CASSPTGPYEQYF
DNA: TGTGCCAGCAGCCCGACAGGGCCCTACGAGCAGTACTTC

D: NA
size: NA
V: TRBV28
J: TRBJ1-1
CDR3: CASGIVTVYNTEAFF
DNA: TGTGCCAGCGGGATCGTCACAGTCTACAACACTGAAGCTTTCTTT

D: NA
size: NA
V: TRBV7-8
J: TRBJ1-1
CDR3: CASSLAKGTKGPEAFF
DNA: TGTGCCAGCAGCTTAGCTAAAGGCACCAAGGGCCCTGAAGCTTTCTTT

D: NA
size: NA
V: TRBV5-3
J: TRBJ2-7
CDR3: CARSLAGSSYEQYF
DNA: TGTGCCAGAAGCTTGGCAGGGAGCTCCTACGAGCAGTACTTC

D: NA
size: NA
V: TRBV4-1
J: TRBJ2-7
CDR3: CASSLPGQSHEQYF
DNA: TGCGCCAGCAGCCTCCCGGGCCAGTCCCACGAGCAGTACTTC

D: TRBD2
size: NA
V: TRBV4-3
J: TRBJ2-7
CDR3: CASSPTAGAAYEQYF
DNA: TGCGCCAGCAGCCCAACGGCGGGAGCTGCGTACGAGCAGTACTTC

D: NA
size: NA
V: TRBV29-1
J: TRBJ2-5
CDR3: CSVEGTGLVEETQYF
DNA: TGCAGCGTTGAAGGTACGGGACTGGTTGAAGAGACCCAGTACTTC

D: NA
size: NA
V: TRBV19
J: TRBJ2-7
CDR3: CASSHTADLYEQYF
DNA: TGTGCCAGTAGTCACACCGCGGACTTATACGAGCAGTACTTC

D: TRBD1
size: NA
V: TRBV9
J: TRBJ1-2
CDR3: CASSVGQGPLGYGYTF
DNA: TGTGCCAGCAGCGTTGGACAGGGGCCATTGGGCTATGGCTACACCTTC

D: TRBD2
size: NA
V: TRBV5-6
J: TRBJ2-7
CDR3: CASSFSGGPYEQYF
DNA: TGTGCCAGCAGCTTTAGCGGGGGACCTTACGAGCAGTACTTC

D: NA
size: NA
V: TRBV30
J: TRBJ1-6
CDR3: CAWSDDTGSNSPLHF
DNA: TGTGCCTGGAGTGATGATACAGGAAGTAATTCACCACTCCACTTT

D: NA
size: NA
V: TRBV27
J: TRBJ1-4
CDR3: CASSLLGGREKLFF
DNA: TGTGCCAGCAGTTTATTAGGGGGAAGGGAAAAACTGTTTTTT

D: TRBD2
size: NA
V: TRBV13
J: TRBJ2-3
CDR3: CASSPSLAGGFTDTQYF
DNA: TGTGCCAGCAGCCCGTCACTAGCGGGAGGGTTCACAGATACGCAGTATTTT

D: NA
size: NA
V: TRBV19
J: TRBJ1-1
CDR3: CASSGHVGGTEAFF
DNA: TGTGCCAGTAGTGGCCACGTGGGGGGCACTGAAGCTTTCTTT

D: NA
size: NA
V: TRBV12-5
J: TRBJ1-2
CDR3: CASGPGRGGYTF
DNA: TGTGCTAGTGGTCCGGGACGGGGCGGCTACACCTTC

D: TRBD1
size: once
V: TRBV10-3
J: TRBJ1-2
CDR3: CAITGDRGQYGYTF
DNA: TGTGCCATCACCGGGGACAGGGGGCAATATGGCTACACCTTC

D: NA
size: NA
V: TRBV29-1
J: TRBJ2-1
CDR3: CSVEMTDAWMNEQFF
DNA: TGCAGCGTGGAAATGACGGACGCTTGGATGAATGAGCAGTTCTTC

D: NA
size: NA
V: TRBV10-3
J: TRBJ2-7
CDR3: CAISEEGNEQYF
DNA: TGTGCCATCAGTGAGGAAGGAAACGAGCAGTACTTC

D: NA
size: NA
V: TRBV20-1
J: TRBJ2-4
CDR3: CSARDVQIEYF
DNA: TGCAGTGCTAGAGATGTCCAGATAGAGTACTTC

D: NA
size: NA
V: TRBV5-5
J: TRBJ2-7
CDR3: CASSLEGSYEQYF
DNA: TGTGCCAGCAGCTTGGAGGGCAGCTACGAGCAGTACTTC

D: NA
size: NA
V: TRBV2
J: TRBJ2-3
CDR3: CASGSPPTGLTADTQYF
DNA: TGTGCCAGCGGATCCCCGCCTACGGGACTCACGGCGGATACGCAGTATTTT

D: TRBD2
size: NA
V: TRBV27
J: TRBJ2-7
CDR3: CASSFSGAPSYEQYF
DNA: TGTGCCAGCAGTTTTAGCGGGGCGCCTTCCTACGAGCAGTACTTC

D: TRBD2
size: NA
V: TRBV7-7
J: TRBJ2-1
CDR3: CASSERGGSYNEQFF
DNA: TGTGCTAGCAGCGAGCGGGGAGGCTCCTACAATGAGCAGTTCTTC

D: NA
size: NA
V: TRBV19
J: TRBJ2-1
CDR3: CASSIDLEYNEQFF
DNA: TGTGCCAGTAGTATAGATCTGGAGTACAATGAGCAGTTCTTC

D: TRBD1
size: NA
V: TRBV6-6
J: TRBJ1-2
CDR3: CASRQGGYYGYTF
DNA: TGTGCCAGCAGGCAGGGGGGTTACTATGGCTACACCTTC

D: NA
size: once
V: TRBV27
J: TRBJ2-1
CDR3: CASSAAMDEQFF
DNA: TGTGCCAGCAGTGCGGCTATGGATGAGCAGTTCTTC

D: NA
size: NA
V: TRBV6-5
J: TRBJ2-1
CDR3: CASSYSAGETYNEQFF
DNA: TGTGCCAGCAGTTACTCGGCGGGCGAGACTTACAATGAGCAGTTCTTC

D: NA
size: NA
V: TRBV25-1
J: TRBJ1-2
CDR3: CASSEWSYGYTF
DNA: TGTGCCAGCAGTGAATGGAGCTATGGCTACACCTTC

D: NA
size: NA
V: TRBV5-4
J: TRBJ2-7
CDR3: CASTSLDGAYEQYF
DNA: TGTGCCAGCACCTCTCTGGACGGCGCCTACGAGCAGTACTTC

D: NA
size: NA
V: TRBV5-1
J: TRBJ1-1
CDR3: CASSPSGWGAGTEAFF
DNA: TGCGCCAGCAGCCCCTCAGGGTGGGGGGCCGGCACTGAAGCTTTCTTT

D: NA
size: NA
V: TRBV13
J: TRBJ1-1
CDR3: CASTSMWGEAEAFF
DNA: TGTGCCAGCACATCTATGTGGGGTGAAGCTGAAGCTTTCTTT